These 8 T cell receptor beta chains originate from one sample sequenced in a study of read filtering for tumor transcriptome and immune sequencing. Molecular barcoded adaptors covering alpha/delta and beta/gamma chains were used on 400 to 450 ng RNA. MiXCR, run by TCRdb on the reads, gives a single entry per CDR3 protein. The sample records 85,000 or so distinct CDR3 sequences, roughly 12% being singletons. Sequencing input: a population of CD138-negative cells sorted from bone marrow. The receptors were sampled from a donor at least 40 years old with multiple myeloma.

In this sample, this clonotype turned up a few times. The V gene is TRBV27, the J gene TRBJ1-1; 7 bases are a match to TRBD1. The germline V gene has CDR1 MNHEY and CDR2 SMNVEV (reference sequence). The V gene end was trimmed by 3 bases and the J gene end by 1 base; junction bases not matched to a gene: 5. The length of the CDR3 is 15 residues. The CDR3 sequence: CASSLIGGGNTEAFF. The CDR3 nucleotides read TGTGCCAGCAGTTTGATAGGGGGCGGGAACACTGAAGCTTTCTTT.

This clonotype appeared many times. The CDR3 sequence: CASSSGYSTDTQYF. CDR3 bases: TGCGCCAGCAGCTCAGGCTACAGCACAGATACGCAGTATTTT. V gene TRBV5-1 combines with J gene TRBJ2-3; no clear D gene. The CDR3 has 14 residues. The V end was cut by 3 bases, the J end by 0 bases, with 8 bases between. From germline, CDR1 is SGHRS and CDR2 YFSETQ.

This clonotype has at least ten counts. This chain joins TRBV7-2 and TRBJ2-1; 14 nucleotides line up with TRBD2. Germline values: CDR1 SGHTA, CDR2 FQGNSA. There are 15 residues in the CDR3. Trimming at V came to 5 bases and at J to 6 bases, leaving 3 bases not matched to a gene. CDR3 protein: CASSMGLAGVNEQFF. In DNA form, the CDR3 reads TGTGCCAGCAGCATGGGACTAGCGGGAGTCAATGAGCAGTTCTTC.

This clonotype was counted at least ten times. The V gene is TRBV10-3, the J gene TRBJ1-2; D gene uncertain. CDR3 size: 13 residues. The germline gives CDR1 ENHRY, CDR2 SYGVKD. V lost 3 bases and J 0 bases, leaving 5 bases between the germline ends. DNA for the CDR3: TGTGCCATCAGTGAAGGCACTAACTATGGCTACACCTTC. Translating it yields CAISEGTNYGYTF.

This clonotype was found many times. V is TRBV11-1 and J is TRBJ2-1; 9 bases fit TRBD1. V was clipped by 3 bases and J by 6 bases; unmatched bases: 3. Looked up from germline, CDR1 is SGHAT and CDR2 is FQDESV (reference sequence). The CDR3 consists of 14 residues. The CDR3 loop is CASSLGTGINEQFF. The CDR3 DNA sequence: TGTGCCAGCAGCTTGGGGACAGGGATCAATGAGCAGTTCTTC.

This clonotype was detected many times. This CDR3 is missing its conserved last phenylalanine or tryptophan, likely due to a read error. This chain uses TRBV12-3 or TRBV12-4 with TRBJ2-1; possibly TRBD1 or TRBD2 for D (5 bases each). This CDR3 contains 15 residues. V was pared by 5 bases and J by 4 bases, with 15 bases between. The CDR3 protein is CASSLRDGLYNEQFL. CDR3 DNA sequence: TGTGCCAGCAGTCTTAGGGACGGACTTTACAATGAGCAGTTCCTC.

This clonotype was seen a handful of times. The rearrangement joins TRBV20-1 to TRBJ2-7; TRBD2 matches 14 bases. The CDR3 covers 14 residues. V dropped 3 bases and J dropped 8; count of bases not matched to a gene: 6. CDR1 and CDR2 (germline): DFQATT, SNEGSKA (reference sequence). CDR3 sequence (DNA): TGCAGTGCTAGGGGACTAGCGGGAGACGAGCAGCAGTACTTC. Translating gives CSARGLAGDEQQYF.

This clonotype has at least ten counts. This chain links TRBV20-1 with TRBJ1-5; D is perhaps TRBD1 (5 bases). CDR3 size: 13 residues. Germline CDR1 and CDR2: DFQATT and SNEGSKA (reference sequence). V was trimmed by 2 bases and J by 7 bases, leaving 12 bases between them. CDR3 region: CSARQGVGQPQHF. In DNA form, the CDR3 reads TGCAGTGCTAGACAGGGTGTGGGACAGCCCCAGCATTTT.